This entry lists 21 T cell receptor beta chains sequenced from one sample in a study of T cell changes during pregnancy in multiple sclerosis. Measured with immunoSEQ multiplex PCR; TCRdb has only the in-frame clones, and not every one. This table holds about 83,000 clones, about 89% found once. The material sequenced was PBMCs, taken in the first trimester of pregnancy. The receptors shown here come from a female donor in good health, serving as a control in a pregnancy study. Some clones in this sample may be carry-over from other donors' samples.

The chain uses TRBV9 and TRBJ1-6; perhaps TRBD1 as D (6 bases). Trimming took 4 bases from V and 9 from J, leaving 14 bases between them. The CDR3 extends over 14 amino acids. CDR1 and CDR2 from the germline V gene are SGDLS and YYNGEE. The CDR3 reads CASSPQGSSSPLHF. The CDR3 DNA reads TGTGCCAGCAGCCCCCAGGGGTCATCTTCACCCCTCCACTTT.

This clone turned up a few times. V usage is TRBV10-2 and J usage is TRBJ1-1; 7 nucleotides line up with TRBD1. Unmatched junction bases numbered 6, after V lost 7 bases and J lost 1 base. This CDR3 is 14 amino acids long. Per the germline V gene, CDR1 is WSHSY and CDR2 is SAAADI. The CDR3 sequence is CASNPGGQNTEAFF. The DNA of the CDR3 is TGCGCCAGCAATCCAGGGGGGCAGAACACTGAAGCTTTCTTT.

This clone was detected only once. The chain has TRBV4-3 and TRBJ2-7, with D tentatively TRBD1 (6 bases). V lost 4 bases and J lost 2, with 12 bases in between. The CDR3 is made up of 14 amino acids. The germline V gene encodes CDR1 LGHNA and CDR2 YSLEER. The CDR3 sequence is CASSRERTAYEQYF. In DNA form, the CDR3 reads TGCGCCAGCAGCCGGGAGAGGACAGCCTACGAGCAGTACTTC.

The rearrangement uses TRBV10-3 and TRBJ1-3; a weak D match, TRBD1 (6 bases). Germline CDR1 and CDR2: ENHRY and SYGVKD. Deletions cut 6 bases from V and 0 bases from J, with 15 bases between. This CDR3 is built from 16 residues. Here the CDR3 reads CAIRTGHRISGNTIYF. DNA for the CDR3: TGTGCCATCAGAACGGGACATCGAATCTCTGGAAACACCATATATTTT.

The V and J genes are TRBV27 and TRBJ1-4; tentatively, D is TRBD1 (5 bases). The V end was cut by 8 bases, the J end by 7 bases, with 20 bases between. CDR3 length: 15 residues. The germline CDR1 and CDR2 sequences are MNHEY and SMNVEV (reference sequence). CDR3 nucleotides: TGTGCCAGCGGGGACTTTGGCAGCCCCTTTGAAAAACTGTTTTTT. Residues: CASGDFGSPFEKLFF.

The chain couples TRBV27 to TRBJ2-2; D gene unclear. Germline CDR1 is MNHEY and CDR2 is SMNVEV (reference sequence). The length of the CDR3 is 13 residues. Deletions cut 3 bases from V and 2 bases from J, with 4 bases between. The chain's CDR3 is CASSFGNTGELFF. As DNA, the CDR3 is TGTGCCAGCAGTTTCGGTAACACCGGGGAGCTGTTTTTT.

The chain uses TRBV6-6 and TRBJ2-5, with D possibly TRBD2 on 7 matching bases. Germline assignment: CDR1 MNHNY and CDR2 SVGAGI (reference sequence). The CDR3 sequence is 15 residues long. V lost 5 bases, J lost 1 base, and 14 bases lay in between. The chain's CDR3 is CASSKLRGAQETQYF. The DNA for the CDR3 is TGTGCCAGCAGTAAACTACGGGGGGCCCAAGAGACCCAGTACTTC.

Here the CDR3 reads CASRSLAGAGTGELFF. CDR3 DNA sequence: TGCGCCAGCCGTAGCTTGGCGGGGGCGGGTACCGGGGAGCTGTTTTTT. The J gene is TRBJ2-2, the V gene TRBV10-2; a possible D gene is TRBD2 (7 bases). The germline CDR1 and CDR2 sequences are WSHSY and SAAADI. Trimming removed 8 bases from V and 5 bases from J, with 21 bases in between. This CDR3 has 16 residues.

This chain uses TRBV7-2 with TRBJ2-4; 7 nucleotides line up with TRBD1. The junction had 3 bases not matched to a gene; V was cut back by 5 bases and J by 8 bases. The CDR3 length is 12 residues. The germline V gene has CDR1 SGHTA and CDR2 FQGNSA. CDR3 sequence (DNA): TGTGCCAGCAGCCCCCAGGGGGACATTCAGTACTTC. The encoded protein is CASSPQGDIQYF.

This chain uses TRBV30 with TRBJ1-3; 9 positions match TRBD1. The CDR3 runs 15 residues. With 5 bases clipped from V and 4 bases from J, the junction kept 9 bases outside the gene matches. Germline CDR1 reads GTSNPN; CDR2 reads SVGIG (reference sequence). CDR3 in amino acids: CAWGGQGLGGNTIYF. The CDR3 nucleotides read TGTGCCTGGGGGGGACAGGGCTTAGGCGGAAACACCATATATTTT.

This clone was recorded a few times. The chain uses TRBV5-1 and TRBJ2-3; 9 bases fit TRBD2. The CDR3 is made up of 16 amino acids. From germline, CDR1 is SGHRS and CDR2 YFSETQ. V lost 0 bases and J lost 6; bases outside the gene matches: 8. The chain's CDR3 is CASSLAAGGPWDTQYF. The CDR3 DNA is TGCGCCAGCAGCTTGGCGGCGGGGGGGCCGTGGGATACGCAGTATTTT.

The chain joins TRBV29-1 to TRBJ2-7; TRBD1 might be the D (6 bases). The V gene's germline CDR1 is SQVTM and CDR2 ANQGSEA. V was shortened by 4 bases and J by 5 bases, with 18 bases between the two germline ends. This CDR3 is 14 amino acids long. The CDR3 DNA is TGCAGCGTTGGATGGTCCCCAGGGGCCCACGAGCAGTACTTC. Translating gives CSVGWSPGAHEQYF.

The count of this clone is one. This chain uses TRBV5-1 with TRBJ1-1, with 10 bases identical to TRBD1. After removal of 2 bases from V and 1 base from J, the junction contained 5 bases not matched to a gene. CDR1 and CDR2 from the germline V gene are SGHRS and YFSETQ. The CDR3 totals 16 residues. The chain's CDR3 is CASSFMTGGSNTEAFF. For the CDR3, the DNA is TGCGCCAGCAGCTTTATGACAGGGGGCTCGAACACTGAAGCTTTCTTT.

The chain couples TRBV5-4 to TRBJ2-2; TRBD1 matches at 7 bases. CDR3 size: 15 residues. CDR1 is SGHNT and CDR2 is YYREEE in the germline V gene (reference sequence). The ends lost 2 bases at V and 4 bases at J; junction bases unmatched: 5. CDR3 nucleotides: TGTGCCAGCAGCTTACAGGGGCGGGTCACCGGGGAGCTGTTTTTT. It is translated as CASSLQGRVTGELFF.

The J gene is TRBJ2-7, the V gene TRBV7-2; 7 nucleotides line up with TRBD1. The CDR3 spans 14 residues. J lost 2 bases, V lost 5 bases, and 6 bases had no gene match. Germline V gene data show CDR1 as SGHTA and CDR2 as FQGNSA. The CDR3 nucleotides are TGTGCCAGCAGCCCCAGGACAGGAGCCTACGAGCAGTACTTC. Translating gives CASSPRTGAYEQYF.

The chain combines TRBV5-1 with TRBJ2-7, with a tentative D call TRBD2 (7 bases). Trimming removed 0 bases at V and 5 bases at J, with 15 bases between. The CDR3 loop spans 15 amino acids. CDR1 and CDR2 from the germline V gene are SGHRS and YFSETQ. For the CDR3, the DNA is TGCGCCAGCAGCTTGGATGGGGGGGCATCCCACGAGCAGTACTTC. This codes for CASSLDGGASHEQYF.

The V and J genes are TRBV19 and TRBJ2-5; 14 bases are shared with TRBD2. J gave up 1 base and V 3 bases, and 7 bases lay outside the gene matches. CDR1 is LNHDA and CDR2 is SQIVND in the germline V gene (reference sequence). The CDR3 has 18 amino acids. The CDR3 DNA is TGTGCCAGTAGTATTCCGGGACTAGCGGGGGAGACCCAAGAGACCCAGTACTTC. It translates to CASSIPGLAGETQETQYF. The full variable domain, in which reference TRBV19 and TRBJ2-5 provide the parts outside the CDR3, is DGGITQSPKYLFRKEGQNVTLSCEQNLNHDAMYWYRQDPGQGLRLIYYSQIVNDFQKGDIAEGYSVSREKKESFPLTVTSAQKNPTAFYLCASSIPGLAGETQETQYFGPGTRLLVL.

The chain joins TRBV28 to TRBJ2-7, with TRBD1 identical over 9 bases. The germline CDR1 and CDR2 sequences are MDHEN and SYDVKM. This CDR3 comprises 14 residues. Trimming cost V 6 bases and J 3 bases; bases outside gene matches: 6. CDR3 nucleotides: TGTGCCAGCAGCTATGGGACAGGGAACTACGAGCAGTACTTC. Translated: CASSYGTGNYEQYF.

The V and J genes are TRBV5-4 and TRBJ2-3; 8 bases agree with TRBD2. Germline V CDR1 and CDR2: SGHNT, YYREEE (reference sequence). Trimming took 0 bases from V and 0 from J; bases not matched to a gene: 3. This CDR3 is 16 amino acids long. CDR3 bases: TGTGCCAGCAGCTTGGTCGGGGGGGCTAGCACAGATACGCAGTATTTT. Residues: CASSLVGGASTDTQYF.

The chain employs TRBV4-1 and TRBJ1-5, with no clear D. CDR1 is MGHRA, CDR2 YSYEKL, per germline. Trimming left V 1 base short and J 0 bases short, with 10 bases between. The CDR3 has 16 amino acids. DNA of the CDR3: TGCGCCAGCAGCCAAGTAGGGCGGGCTAGCAATCAGCCCCAGCATTTT. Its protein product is CASSQVGRASNQPQHF.

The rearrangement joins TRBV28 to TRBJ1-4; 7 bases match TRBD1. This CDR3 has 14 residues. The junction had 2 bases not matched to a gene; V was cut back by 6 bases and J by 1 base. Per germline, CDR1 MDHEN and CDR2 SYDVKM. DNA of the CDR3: TGTGCCAGCAGCCGACAGGGAACTAATGAAAAACTGTTTTTT. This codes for CASSRQGTNEKLFF.